Given below is one T cell receptor beta chain in context. Antigen: not known. Sequenced by immunoSEQ multiplex PCR; TCRdb stores in-frame clones only, minus some. The top ten clones hold approximately 2% of a sample with more than 300,000 clones, 86% of them seen once. Treatment reported: 15 to 20 received Ad26.COV2.S at low or high dose, single or two shots; 5 received placebo; per-sample allocation not given. At day 63 after the first vaccine or placebo injection, samples were drawn. This adult donor, from Boston, was 18-55 years old. This specimen belongs to a study of Ad26.COV2.S vaccination and SARS-CoV-2 variants. The wider study: The authors gave Ad26.COV2.S intramuscularly, either once or twice 56 days apart. Study-wide points: Similar non-spike TCR breadth was seen in vaccine and placebo recipients. Among vaccine recipients, spike-specific TCR breadth exceeded that of placebo recipients.

V lost 2 bases and J lost 4; bases outside the gene matches: 7. Germline CDR1 and CDR2: SQVTM and ANQGSEA. The length of the CDR3 is 15 residues. The receptor was isolated from a person aged 18-60 years who received the Ad26.COV2.S COVID-19 vaccine or a placebo. This chain links TRBV29-1 with TRBJ2-1; 8 nucleotides match TRBD1. Here the sequenced sample was peripheral blood, taken in a trial of Ad26.COV2.S vaccine versus placebo. CDR3 DNA sequence: TGCAGCGTTGAAACAGGGGGTTTCCTATACAATGAGCAGTTCTTC. It encodes CSVETGGFLYNEQFF.